This is a list of T cell receptor beta chains from one sample in a study of cytomegalovirus exposure and HLA in healthy donors. Libraries were prepared by immunoSEQ multiplex PCR; TCRdb keeps only in-frame clonotypes and omits some of them. The sample includes 180,000 or so clones, under 90% of them seen just once. Sequencing was carried out using PBMCs. These receptors were obtained from a boy aged 2 to 10 in good health and CMV-seronegative. Both conserved end residues are trimmed from each CDR3. Only some rows state a clone size, as once, few, many or a class for expanded clones.

v_gene,abundance,CDR3aa
TRBV20-1,.,SASGHEQF
TRBV27,.,ASSSAAAAKNIQY
TRBV6-5,.,ASSFGQEYGYT
TRBV18,.,ASSRPTGNEQF
TRBV27,.,ASSSQGGGTEAF
TRBV5-6,.,ASSLLTSKTQY
TRBV15,.,ATRPGQYNSPLH
TRBV6-5,.,ASSYGLAGEQY
TRBV9,.,ASSHPLAGGDNEQF
TRBV6-1,.,ASNPGQSISYT
TRBV6-5,.,ASSTGSSGANVLT
TRBV30,.,AWSNILGLQETQY
TRBV7-2,.,ASSLALGGYGYT
TRBV6-5,few,ASSYGLKETQY
TRBV5-4,.,ASRRAGGAGGYT
TRBV7-2,.,ASSSSQGSGTEAF
TRBV5-8,.,ASSVDGQPQH
TRBV6-1,few,ASSEMQGTDYGYT
TRBV7-2,.,ASSSPSHGTSGRYEQY
TRBV4-3,few,ASSQDRAGGSYEQY
TRBV7-8,.,ASSLKGGEGPQH
TRBV7-2,once,ASSFVTGPGANVLT
TRBV6-5,once,ASSYSGGGAYGYT
TRBV7-2,.,ASSLRLAGVETQY
TRBV2,.,ASYFQGENTGELF
TRBV2,.,ASWDTRGTEAF
TRBV9,.,ASSVEGFMPQH
TRBV10-3,few,AIGGKGAMNTEAF
TRBV19,.,ASSIDPAGYEQY
TRBV4-3,.,ASSQGGQEYNEQF
TRBV27,.,ASSFGRGGYNEQF
TRBV5-6,.,ASSWGVQETQY
TRBV7-2,once,ASSPRRDSSPLH
TRBV29-1,.,SVEGGDGETQY
TRBV20-1,.,SAGQGIGYT
TRBV5-4,once,ASSFGANYGYT
TRBV29-1,.,SVEVGEGQGTYGYT
TRBV2,.,ASSESIGAYGYT
TRBV6-1,.,ASSGRGGTQETQY
TRBV15,.,ATSRDRDTGELF
TRBV5-1,.,ASSLERGPGNTIY
TRBV4-1,.,ASSQEEPSRDRLFNEQF
TRBV7-2,.,ASSLLGGQNNSPLH
TRBV19,.,ASSGSGSYEQY
TRBV7-9,.,ASSYPWGGIDEQY
TRBV30,.,AWSVKTGDTEAF
TRBV7-2,.,ASRNTGVNEQF
TRBV5-1,.,ASSPSAGGWTEAF
TRBV9,.,ASSFQDSSGDTQY
TRBV11-2,once,ASSLGVAKNIQY
TRBV11-2,.,ASSPPGNTEAF
TRBV21-1,once,ASSKRQTSGGEKLF
TRBV7-9,.,SSSLAMEGALV
TRBV11-2,few,ASSRAGTETQY
TRBV4-3,.,ASSQGLAGAMGETQY